The 4 T cell receptor beta chains listed next were all sequenced from one sample in a study of regulatory T cells in long-lasting Graves disease. Time point described: newly diagnosed GD, antithyroid drugs for less than 3 months. The TCR library was made from RNA that had been extracted from PBMCs in TRIzol. Assembly of TCR beta libraries relied on iRepertoire HTBI primers together with Arm-PCR of CDR3 regions. MiXCR, applied by TCRdb to the multiplex PCR reads, yields one record per CDR3 protein. The sample lists approximately 400,000 distinct CDR3 sequences, about 15% occurring once. This sample was shared with a second study, whose subject was T cells in Graves' hyperthyroidism and ophthalmopathy.

The sample consisted of peripheral blood mononuclear cells (PBMCs), taken at new diagnosis, from a patient treated with antithyroid drugs. The source is a woman in her forties with Graves disease.

This clonotype occurred many times. The V and J genes are TRBV30 and TRBJ1-4; D gene unclear. The V and J ends lost 1 base and 7 bases respectively, with 7 bases between them. Germline V lookup: CDR1 GTSNPN, CDR2 SVGIG (reference sequence). This CDR3 has 12 amino acids. The CDR3 spells CAWSGPSEKLFF. CDR3 nucleotides: TGTGCCTGGAGTGGCCCGAGTGAAAAACTGTTTTTT.

This clonotype was observed many times. The chain couples TRBV13 to TRBJ1-2; perhaps TRBD1 as D (5 bases). The CDR3 is 15 residues long. Germline values: CDR1 PRHDT, CDR2 FYEKMQ (reference sequence). The V gene lost 3 bases and the J gene lost 7 bases, with 18 bases spanning the gap. CDR3 loop: CASSFAGGEIGGYTF. CDR3 bases: TGTGCCAGCAGCTTCGCGGGAGGGGAGATCGGTGGCTACACCTTC.

With regard to this clonotype: As the CDR3 is not closed by the conserved phenylalanine or tryptophan, this likely results from a read error. No DNA is shown, since the ends of the CDR3 on it are uncertain; the CDR3 is the one TCRdb lists. V is TRBV30 and J is TRBJ2-5. The V gene's germline CDR1 is GTSNPN and CDR2 SVGIG (reference sequence). The length of the CDR3 is 14 amino acids, counting both ends. The CDR3 region is CAWSVSPGAKTRYV.

This chain connects TRBV7-2 to TRBJ2-3; no reliable D call. Trimming took 5 bases from V and 3 from J, leaving 12 bases between them. The CDR3 consists of 14 residues. Germline CDR1 reads SGHTA; CDR2 reads FQGNSA. The CDR3 DNA is TGTGCCAGCAGCCCCTATCTCGAAACAGATACGCAGTATTTT. The encoded protein is CASSPYLETDTQYF.